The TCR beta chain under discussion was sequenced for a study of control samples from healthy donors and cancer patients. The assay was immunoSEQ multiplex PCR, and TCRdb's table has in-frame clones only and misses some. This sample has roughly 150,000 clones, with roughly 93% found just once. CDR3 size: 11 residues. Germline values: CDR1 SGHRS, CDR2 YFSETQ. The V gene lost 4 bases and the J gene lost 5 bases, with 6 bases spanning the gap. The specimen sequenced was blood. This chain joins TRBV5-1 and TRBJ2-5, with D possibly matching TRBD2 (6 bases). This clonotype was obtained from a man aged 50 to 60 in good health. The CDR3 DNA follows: TGCGCCAGCAGCCGGGGGGAGACCCAGTACTTC. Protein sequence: CASSRGETQYF.